The following is a T cell receptor (beta chain) sequence with its context. The data were taken from a study of CD8 T cells in Susac syndrome. An input of roughly 0.5 to 1 ug of RNA was subjected to reverse transcription using random hexamers. Multiplex PCR with immunoSEQ amplified the TCR beta CDR3 across 54 Vbeta and 13 Jbeta. TCRdb re-derived calls from the immunoSEQ multiplex PCR reads in MiXCR, one entry per CDR3 protein. Here the sample spans approximately 300,000 distinct CDR3 sequences, 85% being singletons. Isolation of CD8+ and CD4+ T cells was performed negatively, whereas enrichment of TEMRA cells was done by FACS. Germline loops: CDR1 MNHNS, CDR2 SASEGT. The CDR3 has 16 amino acids. The ends were cut back, 6 bases at V and 1 base at J, with 18 bases in the middle.

The J gene is TRBJ1-1, the V gene TRBV6-1, with D unresolved. Sequenced input: CD8+ T cells from PBMCs. The receptor was isolated from a human donor with multiple sclerosis. CDR3 protein: CASRDPPLRGNTEAFF. Here the CDR3 DNA reads TGTGCCAGCAGGGACCCTCCCTTGAGAGGGAACACTGAAGCTTTCTTT.